This T cell receptor beta chain comes out of a study of blood T cell repertoires in COVID-19. Study background: Nucleic acid was either cDNA or gDNA, and it came from T cells, B-cell-depleted T cells, or PBMCs.

CDR3 size: 13 residues. Trimming cost V 5 bases and J 4 bases; bases outside gene matches: 5. The germline CDR1 and CDR2 sequences are MNHEY and SVGAGI. The cohort comprised adults aged about 18 to 100 years residing in 20 to 30 US areas. Participants' reported clinical history set cohort assignment. Per the original data handling: Reference gene primers were amplified, and this amplification served to estimate nucleated cell counts. Method: immunoSEQ multiplex PCR; TCRdb's copy keeps in-frame clones and lacks some. V and J calls and clone size are copied from that table; D and trimming were computed from the DNA. The table shows 340,000 or so clones, with about 86% occurring only once.

The chain combines TRBV6-5 with TRBJ2-7; TRBD2 agrees at 7 bases. Sequenced: PBMCs or T cells enriched from blood (not recorded which). This receptor was identified in a woman between 40 and 55 years old with acute COVID-19. CDR3 residues: CASSRGEGYEQYF. CDR3 coding DNA: TGTGCCAGCAGTCGGGGGGAGGGATACGAGCAGTACTTC.